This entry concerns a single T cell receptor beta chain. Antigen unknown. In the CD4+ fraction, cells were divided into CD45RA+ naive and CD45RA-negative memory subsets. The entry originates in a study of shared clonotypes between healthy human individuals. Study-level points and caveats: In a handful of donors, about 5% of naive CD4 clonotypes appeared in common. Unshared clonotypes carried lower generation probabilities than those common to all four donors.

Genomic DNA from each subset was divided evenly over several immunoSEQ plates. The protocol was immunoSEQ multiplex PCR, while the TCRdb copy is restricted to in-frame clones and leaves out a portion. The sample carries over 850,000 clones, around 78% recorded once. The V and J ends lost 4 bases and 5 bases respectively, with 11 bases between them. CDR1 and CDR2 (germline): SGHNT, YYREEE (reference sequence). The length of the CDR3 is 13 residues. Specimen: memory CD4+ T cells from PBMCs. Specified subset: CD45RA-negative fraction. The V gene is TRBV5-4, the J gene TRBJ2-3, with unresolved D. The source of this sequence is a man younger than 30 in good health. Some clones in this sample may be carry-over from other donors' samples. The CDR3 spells CASSPPRGDTQYF. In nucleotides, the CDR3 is TGTGCCAGCAGCCCCCCTAGAGGAGATACGCAGTATTTT. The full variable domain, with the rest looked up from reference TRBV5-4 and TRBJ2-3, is ETGVTQSPTHLIKTRGQQVTLRCSSQSGHNTVSWYQQALGQGPQFIFQYYREEENGRGNFPPRFSGLQFPNYSSELNVNALELDDSALYLCASSPPRGDTQYFGPGTRLTVL.